The table lists the clone carrying this T cell receptor beta chain with a few counts. What it binds is unknown. This sample is drawn from a study of cytomegalovirus exposure and HLA in healthy donors. This PCR relied on a set of 60 Vbeta primers and 13 Jbeta primers. Clones were sequenced by immunoSEQ multiplex PCR, and TCRdb holds only the in-frame ones, with some missing. The table shows under 200,000 clones, with around 80% occurring only once. V gave up 6 bases and J gave up 10 bases, with 13 bases separating them. Germline V gives CDR1 MRHNA, CDR2 SNTAGT. This CDR3 region has 13 residues. Whole-study findings and limits: The authors confirmed in vitro that a few CMV-associated chains were specific for CMV antigens. In an earlier analysis, most TCR beta V segments were productive about 87% or about 30% of the time. Later analysis revealed greater clonal expansion in HLA-associated TCR beta chains than in equally common others.

Healthy individuals who donated bone marrow served as the donors. This chain connects TRBV6-4 to TRBJ1-6, with a tentative D call TRBD1 (6 bases). Sequencing was done on a sample of PBMCs. This receptor was taken from a male donor in good health and CMV-seropositive. The CDR3 DNA follows: TGTGCCAGCAGCCCTCGAGGGGGATCACCCCTCCACTTT. It specifies CASSPRGGSPLHF.